One T cell receptor beta chain is described in this entry. The V segment lost 7 bases and the J segment 7 bases; nucleotides outside the gene matches: 7. This CDR3 is 13 amino acids long. From germline, CDR1 is SNHLY and CDR2 FYNNEI. This record belongs to a study of blood T cell repertoires in COVID-19. The overall study: Donors in the United States, Italy and Spain gave samples during acute or convalescent COVID-19.

As originally analysed: Nucleated cell counts were estimated from reference gene primer amplification. The repertoire was sequenced with immunoSEQ multiplex PCR; TCRdb's copy has only in-frame clones and lacks some. V and J calls and clone size come straight from that table; D and trimming were deduced from the DNA. The table shows over 200,000 clones, with around 90% occurring only once. Sequencing was done on a sample of peripheral blood. The sequence came from a man younger than 30 with active or convalescent COVID-19. V usage is TRBV2 and J usage is TRBJ1-2; 9 positions agree with TRBD1. DNA of the CDR3: TGTGCCAGCACGGGACAGGGAATACGTGGCTACACCTTC. It translates to CASTGQGIRGYTF.